This T cell receptor (beta chain) comes out of a study of shared clonotypes between healthy human individuals. Notes on the study in general: Donor clonotype sharing was expected to depend on sequencing depth.

Once extracted for a subset, genomic DNA was divided evenly among several immunoSEQ plates. TCRdb's copy holds only in-frame clones and misses some; the assay was immunoSEQ multiplex PCR. Here the sample spans around 600,000 clones, 85% to 95% being singletons. Concerning this clone: The antigen is unknown.

In germline, CDR1 is SGHNT, CDR2 YYREEE (reference sequence). This CDR3 region has 14 residues. Trimming removed 0 bases from V and 4 bases from J; junction bases left unmatched: 4. Only CD45RO-negative cells positively selected for CCR7 counted as naive CD8 cells, so terminally differentiated effector memory CD45RA+ cells were excluded. The TCR comes from a young woman in good health. The specimen was naive CD8+ T cells sorted from blood. The chain joins TRBV5-4 to TRBJ2-7, with TRBD2 identical over 7 bases. CDR3 in DNA: TGTGCCAGCAGCTTGGCTTGGGGAGGGTACGAGCAGTACTTC. Residues: CASSLAWGGYEQYF.